This is a list of T cell receptor beta chains from one sample in a study of regulatory T cells in long-lasting Graves disease. TCRdb itself ran the multiplex PCR reads through MiXCR, one entry per CDR3 protein. The table lists about 440,000 distinct CDR3 sequences, more than 13% of them singletons. This sample also belongs to another study, concerning T cells in Graves' hyperthyroidism and ophthalmopathy.

The sequenced sample was peripheral blood mononuclear cells (PBMCs), obtained at new diagnosis, from a patient treated with antithyroid drugs. Receptor source: a woman aged 25 to 39 with Graves disease. CDR3s include the opening cysteine and the closing phenylalanine or tryptophan. Fields, in order: clone size, J gene, V gene, D gene, CDR3 DNA, CDR3 protein. D genes are given only for firm matches. Clone sizes are given selectively: once, few, many, or a class where the clone is expanded.

abundance: many; j_gene: TRBJ2-1; v_gene: TRBV28; d_gene: TRBD2; CDR3nt: TGTGCCAGCAGTCCCACTAGCGGGAGGGCCAACAATGAGCAGTTCTTC; CDR3aa: CASSPTSGRANNEQFF
abundance: many; j_gene: TRBJ2-7; v_gene: TRBV2; d_gene: .; CDR3nt: TGTGCCAGCAGTAGGGACTTCTCCTACGAGCAGTACTTC; CDR3aa: CASSRDFSYEQYF
abundance: few; j_gene: TRBJ2-1; v_gene: TRBV4-1; d_gene: .; CDR3nt: TGCGCCAGCAGCCAAGAGCTGAACAATGAGCAGTTCTTC; CDR3aa: CASSQELNNEQFF
abundance: .; j_gene: TRBJ2-1; v_gene: TRBV19; d_gene: TRBD2; CDR3nt: TGTGCCAGTAGTATTGGGGGACTAGCCCTTTACTCCTACAATGAGCAGTTCTTC; CDR3aa: CASSIGGLALYSYNEQFF
abundance: many; j_gene: TRBJ2-7; v_gene: TRBV7-9; d_gene: TRBD1; CDR3nt: TGTGCCAGCAGCTCAAGCTACAGGGGGATCTACGAGCAGTACTTC; CDR3aa: CASSSSYRGIYEQYF
abundance: many; j_gene: TRBJ2-7; v_gene: TRBV12-3/TRBV12-4; d_gene: .; CDR3nt: TGTGCCAGCAGTTTAGTGCGGGGCCCCCACGAGCAGTACTTC; CDR3aa: CASSLVRGPHEQYF
abundance: many; j_gene: TRBJ2-1; v_gene: TRBV11-2; d_gene: .; CDR3nt: TGTGCCAGCAGCTTAGTGAGTCAGGCCGATGAGCAGTTCTTC; CDR3aa: CASSLVSQADEQFF
abundance: many; j_gene: TRBJ2-7; v_gene: TRBV11-2; d_gene: .; CDR3nt: TGTGCCAGCACCTCGACTAGTTACCACGAGCAGTACTTC; CDR3aa: CASTSTSYHEQYF
abundance: many; j_gene: TRBJ2-1; v_gene: TRBV7-2; d_gene: .; CDR3nt: TGTGCCAGCAGCCCTTACCGGCCCGGGACTGAATACAATGAGCAGTTCTTC; CDR3aa: CASSPYRPGTEYNEQFF
abundance: many; j_gene: TRBJ2-7; v_gene: TRBV7-6; d_gene: TRBD2; CDR3nt: TGTGCCAGCAGCCTTCGAGCCGGGACTAGCGGGAGTGGAATCCACGAGCAGTACTTC; CDR3aa: CASSLRAGTSGSGIHEQYF
abundance: many; j_gene: TRBJ2-1; v_gene: TRBV3-1; d_gene: .; CDR3nt: TGTGCCAGCAGCCTCCCCATTGGCCCCTCCAATGAGCAGTTCTTC; CDR3aa: CASSLPIGPSNEQFF
abundance: many; j_gene: TRBJ1-2; v_gene: TRBV29-1; d_gene: TRBD1; CDR3nt: TGCAGCGTTGACGGGACAGGGCTCGCCTATGGCTACACCTTC; CDR3aa: CSVDGTGLAYGYTF
abundance: .; j_gene: TRBJ2-3; v_gene: TRBV6-1; d_gene: TRBD1; CDR3nt: TGTGCCAGCCCGGGACAGGGAACAGATACGCAGTATTTT; CDR3aa: CASPGQGTDTQYF